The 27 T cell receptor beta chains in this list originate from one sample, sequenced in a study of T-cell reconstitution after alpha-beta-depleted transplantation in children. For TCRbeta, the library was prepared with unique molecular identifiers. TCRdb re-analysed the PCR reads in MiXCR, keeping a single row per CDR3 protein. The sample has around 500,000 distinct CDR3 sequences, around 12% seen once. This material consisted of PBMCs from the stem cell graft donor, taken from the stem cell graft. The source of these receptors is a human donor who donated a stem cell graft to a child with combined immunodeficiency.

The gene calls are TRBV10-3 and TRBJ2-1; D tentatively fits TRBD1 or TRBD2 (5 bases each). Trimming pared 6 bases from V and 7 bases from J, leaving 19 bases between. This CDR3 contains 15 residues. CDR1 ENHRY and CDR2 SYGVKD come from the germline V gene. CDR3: CAIRGEGIPDNEQFF. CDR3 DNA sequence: TGTGCCATCAGGGGGGAAGGGATACCCGATAATGAGCAGTTCTTC.

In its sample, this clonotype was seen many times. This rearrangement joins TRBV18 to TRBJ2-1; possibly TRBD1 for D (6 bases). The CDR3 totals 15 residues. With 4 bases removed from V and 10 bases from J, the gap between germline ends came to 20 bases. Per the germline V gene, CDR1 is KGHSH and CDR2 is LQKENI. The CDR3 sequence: CASSRTQQGYQEQFF. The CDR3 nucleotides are TGTGCCAGCTCACGCACACAACAGGGATATCAGGAGCAGTTCTTC.

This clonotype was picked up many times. DNA of the CDR3: TGTGCCAGCAGGGTCGTAGGGAACACCGGGGAGCTGTTTTTT. It specifies CASRVVGNTGELFF. This chain joins TRBV12-3 or TRBV12-4 and TRBJ2-2; the D is unclear. The CDR3 loop spans 14 amino acids. Trimming cost V 6 bases and J 1 base, with 9 bases left between them.

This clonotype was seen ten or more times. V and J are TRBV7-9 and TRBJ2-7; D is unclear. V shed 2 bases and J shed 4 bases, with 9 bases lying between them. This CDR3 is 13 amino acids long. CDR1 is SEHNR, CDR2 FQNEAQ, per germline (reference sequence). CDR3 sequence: CASSLRTPYEQYF. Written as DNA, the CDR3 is TGTGCCAGCAGCTTACGAACACCTTACGAGCAGTACTTC.

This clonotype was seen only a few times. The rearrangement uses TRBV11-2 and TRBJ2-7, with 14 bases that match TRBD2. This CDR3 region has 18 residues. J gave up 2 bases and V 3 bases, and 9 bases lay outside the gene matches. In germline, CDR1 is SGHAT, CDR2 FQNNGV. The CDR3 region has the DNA TGTGCCAGCAGCTTCGGACTAGCGGGAGGTGTGTGGGCCTACGAGCAGTACTTC. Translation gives CASSFGLAGGVWAYEQYF. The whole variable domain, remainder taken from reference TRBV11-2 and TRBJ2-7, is EAGVAQSPRYKIIEKRQSVAFWCNPISGHATLYWYQQILGQGPKLLIQFQNNGVVDDSQLPKDRFSAERLKGVDSTLKIQPAKLEDSAVYLCASSFGLAGGVWAYEQYFGPGTRLTVT.

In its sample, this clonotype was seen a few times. CDR3 loop: CASSNLAEQETQYF. In DNA, the CDR3 is TGTGCCAGCAGCAATTTAGCGGAACAAGAGACCCAGTACTTC. The chain combines TRBV9 with TRBJ2-5, with D possibly matching TRBD2 (6 bases). The CDR3 spans 14 residues. Trimming took 4 bases from V and 2 from J, leaving 12 bases between them. Germline V gene lookup returns CDR1 SGDLS and CDR2 YYNGEE.

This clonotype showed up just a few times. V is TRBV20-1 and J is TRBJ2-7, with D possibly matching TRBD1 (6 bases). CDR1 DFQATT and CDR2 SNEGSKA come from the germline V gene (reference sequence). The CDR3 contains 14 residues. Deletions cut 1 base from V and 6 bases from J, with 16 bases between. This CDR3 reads CSARGGSGEGEQYF. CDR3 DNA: TGCAGTGCTAGAGGGGGGTCAGGGGAAGGCGAGCAGTACTTC.

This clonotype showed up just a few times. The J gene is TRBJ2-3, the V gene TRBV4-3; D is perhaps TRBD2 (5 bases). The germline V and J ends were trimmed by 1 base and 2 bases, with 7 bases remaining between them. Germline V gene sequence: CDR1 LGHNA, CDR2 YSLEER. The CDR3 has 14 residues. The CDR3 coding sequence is TGCGCCAGCAGCCAAGTGACTAACACAGATACGCAGTATTTT. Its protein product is CASSQVTNTDTQYF.

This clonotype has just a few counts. The CDR3 protein is CASSRSKSSSYNEQFF. The CDR3 coding sequence is TGTGCCAGCAGCCGGTCCAAGTCGAGCTCCTACAATGAGCAGTTCTTC. This chain uses TRBV7-2 with TRBJ2-1; D unresolved. The V end lost 5 bases, the J end lost 0 bases, and 14 bases lay between the germline ends. The germline V gene encodes CDR1 SGHTA and CDR2 FQGNSA. The CDR3 is made up of 16 amino acids. The full variable domain, completed using reference TRBV7-2 and TRBJ2-1, is GAGVSQSPSNKVTEKGKDVELRCDPISGHTALYWYRQSLGQGLEFLIYFQGNSAPDKSGLPSDRFSAERTGGSVSTLTIQRTQQEDSAVYLCASSRSKSSSYNEQFFGPGTRLTVL.

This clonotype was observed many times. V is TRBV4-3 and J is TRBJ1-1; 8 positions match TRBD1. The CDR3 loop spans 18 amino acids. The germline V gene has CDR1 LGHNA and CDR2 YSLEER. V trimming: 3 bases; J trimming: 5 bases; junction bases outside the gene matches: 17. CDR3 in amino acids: CASSHQRGSTGGRTEAFF. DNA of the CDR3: TGCGCCAGCAGCCACCAAAGGGGATCAACAGGGGGGCGAACTGAAGCTTTCTTT.

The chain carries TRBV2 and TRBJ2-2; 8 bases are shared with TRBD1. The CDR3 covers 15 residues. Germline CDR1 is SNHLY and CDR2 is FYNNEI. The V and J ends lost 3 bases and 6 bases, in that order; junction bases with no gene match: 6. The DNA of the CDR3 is TGTGCCAGCAGTGACGGACAGGGAGTTGCCGGGGAGCTGTTTTTT. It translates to CASSDGQGVAGELFF.

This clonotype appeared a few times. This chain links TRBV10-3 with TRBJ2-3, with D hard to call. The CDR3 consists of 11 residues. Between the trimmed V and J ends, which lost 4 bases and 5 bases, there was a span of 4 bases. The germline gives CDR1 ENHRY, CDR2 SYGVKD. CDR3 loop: CAISVGDTQYF. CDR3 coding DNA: TGTGCCATCAGTGTGGGAGATACGCAGTATTTT.

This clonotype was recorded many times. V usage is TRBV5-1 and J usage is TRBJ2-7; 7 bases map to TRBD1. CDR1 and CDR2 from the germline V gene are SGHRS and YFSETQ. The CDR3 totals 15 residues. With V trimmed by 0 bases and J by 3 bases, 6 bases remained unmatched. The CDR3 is CASSLDDRAGYEQYF. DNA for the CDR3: TGCGCCAGCAGCTTGGACGACAGGGCCGGCTACGAGCAGTACTTC.

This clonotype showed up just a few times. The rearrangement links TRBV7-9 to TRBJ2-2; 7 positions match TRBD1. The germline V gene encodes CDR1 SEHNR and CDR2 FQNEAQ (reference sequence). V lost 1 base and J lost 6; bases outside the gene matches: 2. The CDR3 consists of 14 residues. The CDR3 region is CASSLVTGPGELFF. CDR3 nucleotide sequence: TGTGCCAGCAGCTTAGTGACAGGGCCCGGGGAGCTGTTTTTT.

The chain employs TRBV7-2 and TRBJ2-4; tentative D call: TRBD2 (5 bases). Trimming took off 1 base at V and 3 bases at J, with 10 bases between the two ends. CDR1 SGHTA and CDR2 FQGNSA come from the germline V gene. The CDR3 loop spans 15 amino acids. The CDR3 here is CASSLGSRDKNIQYF. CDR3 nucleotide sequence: TGTGCCAGCAGCTTAGGGTCCCGGGACAAAAACATTCAGTACTTC. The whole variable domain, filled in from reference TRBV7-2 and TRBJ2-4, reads GAGVSQSPSNKVTEKGKDVELRCDPISGHTALYWYRQSLGQGLEFLIYFQGNSAPDKSGLPSDRFSAERTGGSVSTLTIQRTQQEDSAVYLCASSLGSRDKNIQYFGAGTRLSVL.

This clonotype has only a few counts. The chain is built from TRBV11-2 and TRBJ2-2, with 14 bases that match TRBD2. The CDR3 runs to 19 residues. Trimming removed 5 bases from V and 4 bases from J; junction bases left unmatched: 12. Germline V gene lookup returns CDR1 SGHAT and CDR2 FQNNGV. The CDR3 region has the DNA TGTGCCAGCAGCAAATACGGGACTAGCGGGAGAGGGCGCACCGGGGAGCTGTTTTTT. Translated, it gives CASSKYGTSGRGRTGELFF.

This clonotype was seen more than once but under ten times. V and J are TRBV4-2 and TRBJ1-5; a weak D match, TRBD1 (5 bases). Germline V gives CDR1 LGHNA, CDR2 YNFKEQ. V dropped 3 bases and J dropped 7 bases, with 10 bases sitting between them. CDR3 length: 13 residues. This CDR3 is CASSQGREQPQHF. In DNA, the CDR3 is TGTGCCAGCAGCCAGGGGCGGGAACAGCCCCAGCATTTT.

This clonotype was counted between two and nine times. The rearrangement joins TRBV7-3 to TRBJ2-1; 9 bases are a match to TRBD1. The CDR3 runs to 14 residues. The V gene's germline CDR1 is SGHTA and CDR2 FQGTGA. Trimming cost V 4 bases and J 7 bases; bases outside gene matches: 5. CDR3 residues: CASSSRDRVNEQFF. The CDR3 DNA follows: TGTGCCAGCAGCTCCCGGGACAGGGTGAATGAGCAGTTCTTC.

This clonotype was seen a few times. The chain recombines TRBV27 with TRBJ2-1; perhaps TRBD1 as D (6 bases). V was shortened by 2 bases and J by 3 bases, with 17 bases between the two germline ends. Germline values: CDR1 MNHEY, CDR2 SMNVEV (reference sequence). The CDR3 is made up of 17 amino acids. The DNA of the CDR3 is TGTGCCAGCAGTTTAAGAGGACAGCCGTCTGGCTACAATGAGCAGTTCTTC. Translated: CASSLRGQPSGYNEQFF.

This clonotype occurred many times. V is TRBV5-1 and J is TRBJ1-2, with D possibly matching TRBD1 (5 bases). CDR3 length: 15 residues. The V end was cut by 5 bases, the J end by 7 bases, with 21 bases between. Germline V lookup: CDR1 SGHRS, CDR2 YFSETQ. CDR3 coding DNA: TGCGCCAGCAGTTCCCACCAGGGAACCTCTCCTGGCTACACCTTC. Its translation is CASSSHQGTSPGYTF.

For the CDR3, the DNA is TGTGCCAGCAGTTTAGGTGCTCGACGCACAGATACGCAGTATTTT. Translating it yields CASSLGARRTDTQYF. This chain uses TRBV28 with TRBJ2-3; D remains ambiguous. Germline CDR1 MDHEN, CDR2 SYDVKM. Trimming removed 2 bases at V and 1 base at J, with 10 bases between. CDR3 length: 15 residues.

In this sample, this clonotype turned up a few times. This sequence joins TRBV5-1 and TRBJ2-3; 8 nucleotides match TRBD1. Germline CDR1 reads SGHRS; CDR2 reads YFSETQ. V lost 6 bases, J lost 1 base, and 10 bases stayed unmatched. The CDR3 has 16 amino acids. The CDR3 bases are TGCGCCAGCAACAGGTGGGACAGGTTCCGCACAGATACGCAGTATTTT. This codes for CASNRWDRFRTDTQYF.

The CDR3 DNA reads as TGTGCCAGCAGTTCAATAACTAGCGGGACCTACAATGAGCAGTTCTTC. Its protein is CASSSITSGTYNEQFF. This chain joins TRBV12-3 or TRBV12-4 and TRBJ2-1, with TRBD2 matching over 10 bases. The CDR3 runs to 16 residues. V lost 4 bases to trimming and J lost 2 bases; unmatched junction nucleotides: 5.

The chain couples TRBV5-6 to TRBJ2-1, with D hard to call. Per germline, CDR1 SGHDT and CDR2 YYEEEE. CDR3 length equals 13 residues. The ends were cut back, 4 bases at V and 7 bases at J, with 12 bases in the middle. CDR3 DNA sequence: TGTGCCAGCAGCCCATCTCCCTCGAATGAGCAGTTCTTC. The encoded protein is CASSPSPSNEQFF.

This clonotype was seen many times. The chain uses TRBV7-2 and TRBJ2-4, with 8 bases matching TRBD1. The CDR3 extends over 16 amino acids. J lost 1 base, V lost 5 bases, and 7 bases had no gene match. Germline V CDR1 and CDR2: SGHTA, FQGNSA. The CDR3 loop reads CASSPRGLTAKNIQYF. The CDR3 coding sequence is TGTGCCAGCAGCCCCAGGGGGCTAACGGCCAAAAACATTCAGTACTTC.

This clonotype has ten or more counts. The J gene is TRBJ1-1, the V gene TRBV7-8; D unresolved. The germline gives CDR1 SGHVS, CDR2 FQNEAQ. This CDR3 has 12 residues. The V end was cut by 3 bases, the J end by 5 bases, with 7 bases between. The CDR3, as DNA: TGTGCCAGCAGCTTTGTGGGGACTGAAGCTTTCTTT. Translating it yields CASSFVGTEAFF.

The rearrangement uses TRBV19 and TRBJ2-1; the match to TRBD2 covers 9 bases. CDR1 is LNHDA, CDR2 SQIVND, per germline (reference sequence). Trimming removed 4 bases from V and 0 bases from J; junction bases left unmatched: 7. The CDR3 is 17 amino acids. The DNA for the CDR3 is TGTGCCAGTAGTACCCATCTAGCGGGAATCTCCTACAATGAGCAGTTCTTC. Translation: CASSTHLAGISYNEQFF.